This T cell receptor (beta chain) stems from a study of early T cells in non-severe SARS-CoV-2 infection. CDR3 length: 11 residues. V lost 6 bases and J 6 bases, leaving 7 bases between the germline ends. Individual cDNA molecules carried attached unique molecular identifiers. One entry per CDR3 protein, called by TCRdb with MiXCR from the 5' RACE reads. The data hold roughly 52,000 distinct CDR3 sequences, with under 7.5% observed a single time. Ten or more counts support this clonotype. Here the sequenced sample was whole blood, taken at baseline. The TCR originated in an adult who was a healthcare worker with PCR-confirmed SARS-CoV-2 infection or an uninfected control (not recorded which). This chain links TRBV12-3 or TRBV12-4 with TRBJ2-3; D is possibly TRBD2 (5 bases). The CDR3 loop is CASSPGDTQYF. The DNA for the CDR3 is TGTGCCAGCAGCCCGGGGGATACGCAGTATTTT.